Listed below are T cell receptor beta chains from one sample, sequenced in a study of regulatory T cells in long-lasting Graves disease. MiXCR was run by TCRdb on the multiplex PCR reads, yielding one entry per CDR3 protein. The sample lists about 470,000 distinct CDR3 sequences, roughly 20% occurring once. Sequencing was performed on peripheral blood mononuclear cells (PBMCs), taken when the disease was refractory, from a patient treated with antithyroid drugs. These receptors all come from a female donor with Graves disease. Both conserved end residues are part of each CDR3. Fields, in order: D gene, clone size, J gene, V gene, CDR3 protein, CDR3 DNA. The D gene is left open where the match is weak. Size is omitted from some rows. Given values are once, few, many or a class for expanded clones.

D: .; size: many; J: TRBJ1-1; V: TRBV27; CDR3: CASSHPLGTEAFF; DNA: TGTGCCAGCAGTCACCCCCTGGGCACTGAAGCTTTCTTT
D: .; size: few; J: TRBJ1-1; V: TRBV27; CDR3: CASRRSPHGTSEAFF; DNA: TGTGCCAGCAGGAGATCCCCACACGGTACATCAGAAGCTTTCTTT
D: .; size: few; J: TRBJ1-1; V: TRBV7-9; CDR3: CASSLVRGGEAFF; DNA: TGTGCCAGCAGCTTAGTGAGAGGGGGGGAAGCTTTCTTT
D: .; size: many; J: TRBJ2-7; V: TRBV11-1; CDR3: CASSARPTGDEQYF; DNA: TGTGCCAGCAGCGCCCGACCCACCGGAGACGAGCAGTACTTC
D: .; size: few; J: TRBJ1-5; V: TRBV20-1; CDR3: CSAPLGSLSNQPQHF; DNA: TGCAGTGCTCCTTTAGGATCTCTGAGCAATCAGCCCCAGCATTTT
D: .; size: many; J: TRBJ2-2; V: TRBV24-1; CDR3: CATRTDQGGELFF; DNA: TGTGCCACCAGGACAGATCAAGGCGGGGAGCTGTTTTTT
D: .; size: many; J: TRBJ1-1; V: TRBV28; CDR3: CASWGQLSEAFF; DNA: TGTGCCAGCTGGGGGCAATTGTCTGAAGCTTTCTTT
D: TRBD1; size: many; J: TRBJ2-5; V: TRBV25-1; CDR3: CASTGQGETQYF; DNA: TGTGCCAGCACCGGACAGGGGGAGACCCAGTACTTC
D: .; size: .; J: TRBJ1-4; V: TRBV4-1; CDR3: CASSPSRTPNEKLFF; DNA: TGCGCCAGCAGCCCCTCCCGGACCCCTAATGAAAAACTGTTTTTT
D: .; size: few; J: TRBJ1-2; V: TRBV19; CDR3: CASSPSGNYGYTF; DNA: TGTGCCAGTAGCCCTTCCGGGAACTATGGCTACACCTTC
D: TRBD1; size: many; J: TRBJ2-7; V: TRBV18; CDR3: CASSPRDRNYEQYF; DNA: TGTGCCAGCTCACCCCGGGACAGGAACTACGAGCAGTACTTC
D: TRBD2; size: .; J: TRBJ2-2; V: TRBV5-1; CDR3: CASSSDSGRYTGELFF; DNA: TGCGCCAGCAGCTCAGACAGCGGGAGATATACCGGGGAGCTGTTTTTT
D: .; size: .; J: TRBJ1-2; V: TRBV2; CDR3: CASSPQANYGYTF; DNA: TGTGCCAGCAGCCCACAGGCTAACTATGGCTACACCTTC
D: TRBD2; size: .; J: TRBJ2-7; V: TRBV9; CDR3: CASSVGGGSPYEQYF; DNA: TGTGCCAGCAGCGTAGGGGGCGGGAGTCCTTACGAGCAGTACTTC
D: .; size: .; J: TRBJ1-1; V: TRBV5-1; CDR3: CASSRGQPLTEAFF; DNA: TGCGCCAGCAGCCGCGGACAGCCACTGACTGAAGCTTTCTTT
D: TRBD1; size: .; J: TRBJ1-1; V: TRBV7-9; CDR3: CASSSPGQGMNTEAFF; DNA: TGTGCCAGCAGCTCACCTGGACAGGGGATGAACACTGAAGCTTTCTTT
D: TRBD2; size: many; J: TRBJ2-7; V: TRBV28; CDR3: CASSWLAGRYEQYF; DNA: TGTGCCAGCAGTTGGTTAGCGGGCCGTTACGAGCAGTACTTC
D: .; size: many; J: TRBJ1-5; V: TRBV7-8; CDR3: CARPGGGSPPGRDSNQPQHF; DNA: TGTGCCCGACCGGGGGGCGGATCGCCCCCGGGGAGGGATAGCAATCAGCCCCAGCATTTT
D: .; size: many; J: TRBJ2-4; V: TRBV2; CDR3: CASTIPGLENIQYF; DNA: TGTGCCAGCACTATACCGGGCCTCGAAAACATTCAGTACTTC
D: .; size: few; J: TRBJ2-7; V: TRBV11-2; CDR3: CASSLVNSPLYEQYF; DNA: TGTGCCAGCAGCTTAGTTAATAGCCCCCTCTACGAGCAGTACTTC
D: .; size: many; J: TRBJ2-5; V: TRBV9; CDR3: CASSVEETQYF; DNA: TGTGCCAGCAGCGTAGAAGAGACCCAGTACTTC
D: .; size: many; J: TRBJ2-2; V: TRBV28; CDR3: CASSSIDLEELFF; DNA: TGTGCCAGCAGCTCTATAGACCTAGAGGAGCTGTTTTTT
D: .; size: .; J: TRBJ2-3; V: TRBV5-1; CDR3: CASSRDGSTDTQYF; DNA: TGCGCCAGCAGCCGGGACGGTAGCACAGATACGCAGTATTTT
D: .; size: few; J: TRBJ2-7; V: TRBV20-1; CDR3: CSARHLLSWEQYF; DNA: TGCAGTGCTAGGCACCTTCTGAGTTGGGAGCAGTACTTC
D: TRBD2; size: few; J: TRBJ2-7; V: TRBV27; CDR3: CASSLTLAGRGEQYF; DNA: TGTGCCAGCAGTTTAACTTTAGCGGGAAGAGGCGAGCAGTACTTC